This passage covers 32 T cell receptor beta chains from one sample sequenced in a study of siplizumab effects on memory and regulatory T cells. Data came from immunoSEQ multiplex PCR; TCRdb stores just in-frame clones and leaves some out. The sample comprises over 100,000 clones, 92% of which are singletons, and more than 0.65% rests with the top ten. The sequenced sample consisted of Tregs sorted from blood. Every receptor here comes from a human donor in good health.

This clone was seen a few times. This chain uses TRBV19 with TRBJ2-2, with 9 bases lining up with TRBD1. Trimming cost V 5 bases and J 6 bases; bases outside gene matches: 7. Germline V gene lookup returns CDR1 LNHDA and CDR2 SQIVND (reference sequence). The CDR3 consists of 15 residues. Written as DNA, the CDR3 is TGTGCCAGTAGTTGGGACAGGGAATTTTCCGGGGAGCTGTTTTTT. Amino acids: CASSWDREFSGELFF.

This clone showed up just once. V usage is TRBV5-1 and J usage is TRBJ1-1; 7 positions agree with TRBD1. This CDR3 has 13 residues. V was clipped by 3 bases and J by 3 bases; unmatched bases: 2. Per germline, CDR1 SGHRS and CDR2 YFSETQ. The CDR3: CASSWQGDTEAFF. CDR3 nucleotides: TGCGCCAGCAGCTGGCAGGGGGACACTGAAGCTTTCTTT.

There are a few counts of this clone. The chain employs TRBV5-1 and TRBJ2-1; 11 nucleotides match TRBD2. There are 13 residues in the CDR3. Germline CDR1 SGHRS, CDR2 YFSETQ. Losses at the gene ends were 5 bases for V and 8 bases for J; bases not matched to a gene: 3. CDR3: CASRTSGTYEQFF. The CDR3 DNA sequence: TGCGCCAGCAGGACTAGCGGGACCTATGAGCAGTTCTTC.

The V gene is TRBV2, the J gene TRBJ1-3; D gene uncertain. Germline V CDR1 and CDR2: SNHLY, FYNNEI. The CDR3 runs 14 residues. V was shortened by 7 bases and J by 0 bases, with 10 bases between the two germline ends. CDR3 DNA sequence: TGTGCCAGCAAATGGGATCTCTCTGGAAACACCATATATTTT. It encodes CASKWDLSGNTIYF.

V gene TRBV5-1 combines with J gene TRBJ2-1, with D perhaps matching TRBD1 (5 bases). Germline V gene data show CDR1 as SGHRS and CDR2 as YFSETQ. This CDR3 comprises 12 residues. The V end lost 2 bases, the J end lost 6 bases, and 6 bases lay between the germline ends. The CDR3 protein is CASSFRVNEQFF. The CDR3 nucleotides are TGCGCCAGCAGCTTCAGGGTCAATGAGCAGTTCTTC.

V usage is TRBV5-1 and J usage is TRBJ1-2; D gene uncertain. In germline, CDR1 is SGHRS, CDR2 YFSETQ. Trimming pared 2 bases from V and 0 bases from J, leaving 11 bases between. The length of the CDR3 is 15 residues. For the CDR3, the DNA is TGCGCCAGCAGCTTCTCACAGAAGGCTAACTATGGCTACACCTTC. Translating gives CASSFSQKANYGYTF.

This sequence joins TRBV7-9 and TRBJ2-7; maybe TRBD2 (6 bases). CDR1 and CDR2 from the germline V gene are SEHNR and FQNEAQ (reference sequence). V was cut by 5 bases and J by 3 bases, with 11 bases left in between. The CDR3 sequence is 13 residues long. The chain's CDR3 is CASSIVGGYEQYF. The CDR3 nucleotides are TGTGCCAGCAGCATTGTCGGGGGCTACGAGCAGTACTTC. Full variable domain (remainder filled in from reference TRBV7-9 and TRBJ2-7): DTGVSQNPRHKITKRGQNVTFRCDPISEHNRLYWYRQTLGQGPEFLTYFQNEAQLEKSRLLSDRFSAERPKGSFSTLEIQRTEQGDSAMYLCASSIVGGYEQYFGPGTRLTVT.

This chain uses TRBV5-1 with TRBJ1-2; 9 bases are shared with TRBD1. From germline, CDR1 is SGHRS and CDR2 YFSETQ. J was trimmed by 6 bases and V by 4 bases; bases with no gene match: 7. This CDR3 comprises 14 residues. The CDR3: CASSPDRTGDGYTF. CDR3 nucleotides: TGCGCCAGCAGCCCGGACCGGACAGGGGATGGCTACACCTTC. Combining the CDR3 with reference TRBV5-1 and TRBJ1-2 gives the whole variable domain KAGVTQTPRYLIKTRGQQVTLSCSPISGHRSVSWYQQTPGQGLQFLFEYFSETQRNKGNFPGRFSGRQFSNSRSEMNVSTLELGDSALYLCASSPDRTGDGYTFGSGTRLTVV.

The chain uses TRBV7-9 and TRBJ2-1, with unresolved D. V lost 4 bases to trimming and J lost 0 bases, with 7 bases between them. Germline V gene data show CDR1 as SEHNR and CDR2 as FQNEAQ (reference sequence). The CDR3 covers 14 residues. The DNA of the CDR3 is TGTGCCAGCAGCTCTGCCGGCTCCTACAATGAGCAGTTCTTC. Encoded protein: CASSSAGSYNEQFF. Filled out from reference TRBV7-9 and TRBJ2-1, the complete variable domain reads DTGVSQNPRHKITKRGQNVTFRCDPISEHNRLYWYRQTLGQGPEFLTYFQNEAQLEKSRLLSDRFSAERPKGSFSTLEIQRTEQGDSAMYLCASSSAGSYNEQFFGPGTRLTVL.

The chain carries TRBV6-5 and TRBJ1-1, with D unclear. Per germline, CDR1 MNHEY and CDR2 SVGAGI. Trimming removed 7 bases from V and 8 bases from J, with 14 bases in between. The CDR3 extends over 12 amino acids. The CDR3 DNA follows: TGTGCCAGCAAGGGTCCGCGGCTGGAAGCTTTCTTT. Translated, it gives CASKGPRLEAFF.

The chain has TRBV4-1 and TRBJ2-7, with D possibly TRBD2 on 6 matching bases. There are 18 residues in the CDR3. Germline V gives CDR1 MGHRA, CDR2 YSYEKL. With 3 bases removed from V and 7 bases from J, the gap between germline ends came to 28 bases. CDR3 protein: CASSQRGSDGSYLGEQYF. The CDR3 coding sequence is TGCGCCAGCAGCCAGAGGGGTTCTGACGGGAGCTATTTAGGGGAGCAGTACTTC.

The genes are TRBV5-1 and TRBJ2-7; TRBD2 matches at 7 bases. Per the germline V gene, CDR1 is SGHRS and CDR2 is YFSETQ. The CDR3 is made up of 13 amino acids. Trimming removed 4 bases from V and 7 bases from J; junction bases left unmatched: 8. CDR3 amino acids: CASSGLGEGEQYF. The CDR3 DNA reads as TGCGCCAGCAGCGGACTAGGGGAGGGAGAGCAGTACTTC.

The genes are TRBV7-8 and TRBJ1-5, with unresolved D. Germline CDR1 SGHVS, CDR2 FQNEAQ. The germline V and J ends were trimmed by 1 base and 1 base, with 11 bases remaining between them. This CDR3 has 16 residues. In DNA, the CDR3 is TGTGCCAGCAGCTTAGGCCCGGGTTTGAGCAATCAGCCCCAGCATTTT. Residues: CASSLGPGLSNQPQHF.

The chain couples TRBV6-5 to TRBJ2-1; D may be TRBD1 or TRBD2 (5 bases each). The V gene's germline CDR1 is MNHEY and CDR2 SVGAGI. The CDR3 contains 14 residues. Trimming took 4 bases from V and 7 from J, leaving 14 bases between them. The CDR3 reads CASSSLYGGNEQFF. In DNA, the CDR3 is TGTGCCAGCAGTTCCCTCTATGGGGGTAATGAGCAGTTCTTC.

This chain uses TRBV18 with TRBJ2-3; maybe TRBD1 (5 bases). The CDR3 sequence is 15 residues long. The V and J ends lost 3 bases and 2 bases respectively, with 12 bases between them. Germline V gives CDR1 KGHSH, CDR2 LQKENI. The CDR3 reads CASSPQGTFTDTQYF. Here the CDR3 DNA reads TGTGCCAGCTCACCGCAGGGAACTTTCACAGATACGCAGTATTTT.

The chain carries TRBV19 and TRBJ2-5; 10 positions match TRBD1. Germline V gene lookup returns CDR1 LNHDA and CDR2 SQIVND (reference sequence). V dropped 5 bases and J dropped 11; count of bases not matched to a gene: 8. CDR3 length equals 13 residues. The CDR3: CASSPRDRGFQYF. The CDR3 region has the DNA TGTGCCAGTAGTCCCCGGGACAGGGGTTTTCAGTACTTC. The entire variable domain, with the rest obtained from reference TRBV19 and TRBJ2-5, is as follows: DGGITQSPKYLFRKEGQNVTLSCEQNLNHDAMYWYRQDPGQGLRLIYYSQIVNDFQKGDIAEGYSVSREKKESFPLTVTSAQKNPTAFYLCASSPRDRGFQYFGPGTRLLVL.

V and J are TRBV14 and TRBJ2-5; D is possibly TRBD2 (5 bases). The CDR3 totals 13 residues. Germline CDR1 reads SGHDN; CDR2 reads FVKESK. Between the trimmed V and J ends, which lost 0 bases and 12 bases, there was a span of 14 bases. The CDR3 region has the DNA TGTGCCAGCAGCCAAGATCTCCGAGGGCCCGAGTACTTC. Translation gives CASSQDLRGPEYF.

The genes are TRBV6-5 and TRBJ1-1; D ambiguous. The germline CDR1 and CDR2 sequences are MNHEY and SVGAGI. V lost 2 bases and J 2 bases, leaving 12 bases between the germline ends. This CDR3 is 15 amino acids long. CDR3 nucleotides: TGTGCCAGCAGTTACAGTAACAAGGGAAACACTGAAGCTTTCTTT. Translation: CASSYSNKGNTEAFF.

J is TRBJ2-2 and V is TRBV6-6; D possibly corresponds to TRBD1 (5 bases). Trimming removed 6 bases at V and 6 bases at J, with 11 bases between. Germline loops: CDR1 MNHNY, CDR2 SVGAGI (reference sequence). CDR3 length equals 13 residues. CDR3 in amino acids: CASSLTGPGELFF. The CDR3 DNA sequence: TGTGCCAGCAGCCTAACAGGACCCGGGGAGCTGTTTTTT.

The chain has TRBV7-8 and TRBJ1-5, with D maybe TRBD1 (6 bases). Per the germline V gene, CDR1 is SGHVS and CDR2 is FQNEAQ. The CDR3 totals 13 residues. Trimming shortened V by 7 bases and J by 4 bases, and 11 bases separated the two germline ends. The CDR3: CASMARGNQPQHF. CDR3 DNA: TGTGCCAGCATGGCCAGGGGTAATCAGCCCCAGCATTTT. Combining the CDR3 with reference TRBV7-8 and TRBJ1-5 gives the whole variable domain GAGVSQSPRYKVAKRGQDVALRCDPISGHVSLFWYQQALGQGPEFLTYFQNEAQLDKSGLPSDRFFAERPEGSVSTLKIQRTQQEDSAVYLCASMARGNQPQHFGDGTRLSIL.

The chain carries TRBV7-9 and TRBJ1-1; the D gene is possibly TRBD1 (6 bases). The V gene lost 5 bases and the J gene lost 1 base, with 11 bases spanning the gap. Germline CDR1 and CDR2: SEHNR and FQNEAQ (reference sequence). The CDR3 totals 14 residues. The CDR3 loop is CASSIGQRNTEAFF. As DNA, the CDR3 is TGTGCCAGCAGCATAGGACAGAGGAACACTGAAGCTTTCTTT.

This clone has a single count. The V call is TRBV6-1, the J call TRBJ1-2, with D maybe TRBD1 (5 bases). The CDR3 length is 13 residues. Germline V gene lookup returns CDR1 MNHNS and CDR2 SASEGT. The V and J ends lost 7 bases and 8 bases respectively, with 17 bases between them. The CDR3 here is CASIGTWGEGYTF. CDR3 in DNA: TGTGCCAGCATCGGGACTTGGGGTGAGGGCTACACCTTC.

CDR3 DNA: TGTGCCAGCAGGGACAGACAGGGTGTTAGAGAGACCCAGTACTTC. This translates into CASRDRQGVRETQYF. V gene TRBV6-1 combines with J gene TRBJ2-5; 7 bases align to TRBD1. This CDR3 spans 15 amino acids. CDR1 and CDR2 (germline): MNHNS, SASEGT. Losses at the gene ends were 6 bases for V and 4 bases for J; bases not matched to a gene: 11.

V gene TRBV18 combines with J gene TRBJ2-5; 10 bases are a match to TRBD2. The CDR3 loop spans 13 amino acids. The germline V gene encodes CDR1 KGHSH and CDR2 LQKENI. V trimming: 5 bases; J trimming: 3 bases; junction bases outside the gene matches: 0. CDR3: CASSGLAEETQYF. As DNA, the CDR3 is TGTGCCAGCTCAGGACTAGCGGAAGAGACCCAGTACTTC.

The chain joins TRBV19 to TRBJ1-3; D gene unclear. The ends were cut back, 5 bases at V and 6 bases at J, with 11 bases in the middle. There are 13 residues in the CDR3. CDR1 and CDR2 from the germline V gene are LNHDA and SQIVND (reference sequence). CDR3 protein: CASSEMGVNTIYF. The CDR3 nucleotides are TGTGCCAGTAGTGAAATGGGCGTAAACACCATATATTTT.

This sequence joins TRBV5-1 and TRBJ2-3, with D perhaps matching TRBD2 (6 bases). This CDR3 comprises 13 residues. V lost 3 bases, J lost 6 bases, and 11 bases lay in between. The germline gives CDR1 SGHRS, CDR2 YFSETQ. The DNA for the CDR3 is TGCGCCAGCAGCTCCCTAGCGTTGGATACGCAGTATTTT. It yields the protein CASSSLALDTQYF.

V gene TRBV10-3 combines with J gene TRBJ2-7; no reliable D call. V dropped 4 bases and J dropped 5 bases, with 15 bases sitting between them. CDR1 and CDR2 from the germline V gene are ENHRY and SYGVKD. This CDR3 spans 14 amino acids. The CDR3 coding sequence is TGTGCCATCAGTGGGACCAATTCTCCCCACGAGCAGTACTTC. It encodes CAISGTNSPHEQYF.

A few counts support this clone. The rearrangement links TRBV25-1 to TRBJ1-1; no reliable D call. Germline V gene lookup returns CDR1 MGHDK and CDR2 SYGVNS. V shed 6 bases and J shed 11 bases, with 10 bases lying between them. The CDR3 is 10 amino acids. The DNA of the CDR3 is TGTGCCAGCAGCTTCGACGGGGCTTTCTTT. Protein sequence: CASSFDGAFF. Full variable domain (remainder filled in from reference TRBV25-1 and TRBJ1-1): EADIYQTPRYLVIGTGKKITLECSQTMGHDKMYWYQQDPGMELHLIHYSYGVNSTEKGDLSSESTVSRIRTEHFPLTLESARPSHTSQYLCASSFDGAFFGQGTRLTVV.

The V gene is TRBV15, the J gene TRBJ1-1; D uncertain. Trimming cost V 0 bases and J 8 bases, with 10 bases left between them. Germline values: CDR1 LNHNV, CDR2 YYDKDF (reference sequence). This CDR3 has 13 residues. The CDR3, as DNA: TGTGCCACCAGCAGAGATGAGGGAGTGGAAGCTTTCTTT. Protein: CATSRDEGVEAFF.

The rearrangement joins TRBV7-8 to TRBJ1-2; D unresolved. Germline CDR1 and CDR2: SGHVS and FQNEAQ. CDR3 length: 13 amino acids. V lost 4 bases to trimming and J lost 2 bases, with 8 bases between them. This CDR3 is CASSYQDNYGYTF. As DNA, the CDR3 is TGTGCCAGCAGCTACCAGGACAACTATGGCTACACCTTC.

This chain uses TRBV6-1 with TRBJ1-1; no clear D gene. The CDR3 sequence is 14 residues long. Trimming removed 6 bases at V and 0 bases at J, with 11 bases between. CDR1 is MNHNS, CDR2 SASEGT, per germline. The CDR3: CASSSGLLNTEAFF. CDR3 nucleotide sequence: TGTGCCAGCAGCTCCGGACTCCTGAACACTGAAGCTTTCTTT.

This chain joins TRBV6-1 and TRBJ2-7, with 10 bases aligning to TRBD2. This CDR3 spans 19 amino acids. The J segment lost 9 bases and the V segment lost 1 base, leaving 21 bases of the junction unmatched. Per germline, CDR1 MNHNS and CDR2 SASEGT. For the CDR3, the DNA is TGTGCCAGCAGTGAAGTAGGTGCTAGCGGGAGTTGGAAAGTTAACGGGCAGTACTTC. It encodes CASSEVGASGSWKVNGQYF.